The source of this T cell receptor (beta chain) is a study of control samples from healthy donors and cancer patients. CDR3 length: 13 residues. Trimming removed 3 bases from V and 0 bases from J, with 8 bases in between. Per germline, CDR1 SQVTM and CDR2 ANQGSEA. Sequenced by immunoSEQ multiplex PCR; TCRdb stores in-frame clones only, minus some. The sample consists of 100,000 to 150,000 clones, 90% of them appearing once. V and J are TRBV29-1 and TRBJ1-2; D ambiguous. The source of this sequence is a man younger than 35 in good health. Sequencing used blood. CDR3 coding DNA: TGCAGCGTTGAGAGTCAGACTAACTATGGCTACACCTTC. It encodes CSVESQTNYGYTF.